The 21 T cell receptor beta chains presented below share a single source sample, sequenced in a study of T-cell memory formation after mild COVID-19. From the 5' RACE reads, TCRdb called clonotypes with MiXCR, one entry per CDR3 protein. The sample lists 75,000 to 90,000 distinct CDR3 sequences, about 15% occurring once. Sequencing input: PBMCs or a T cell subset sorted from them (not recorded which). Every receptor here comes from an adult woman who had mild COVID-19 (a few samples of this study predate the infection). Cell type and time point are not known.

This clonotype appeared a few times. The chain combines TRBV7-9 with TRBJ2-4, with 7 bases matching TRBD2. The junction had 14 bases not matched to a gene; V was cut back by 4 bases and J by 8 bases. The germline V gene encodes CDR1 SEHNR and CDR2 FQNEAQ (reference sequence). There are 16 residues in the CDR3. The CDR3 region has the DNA TGTGCCAGCAGCTCCCTGGAGCCCCGGACTAGTCACATTCAGTACTTC. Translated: CASSSLEPRTSHIQYF.

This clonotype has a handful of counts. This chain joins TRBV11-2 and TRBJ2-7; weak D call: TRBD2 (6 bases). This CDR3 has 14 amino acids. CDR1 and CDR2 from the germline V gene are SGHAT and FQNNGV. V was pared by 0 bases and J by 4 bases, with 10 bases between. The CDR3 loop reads CASSLEGLDYEQYF. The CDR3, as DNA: TGTGCCAGCAGCTTAGAGGGACTCGATTACGAGCAGTACTTC.

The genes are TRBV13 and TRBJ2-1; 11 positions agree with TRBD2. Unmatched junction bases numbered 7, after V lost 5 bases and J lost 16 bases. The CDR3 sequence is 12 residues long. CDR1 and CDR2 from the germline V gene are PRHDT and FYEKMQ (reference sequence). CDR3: CASSPGTSGVFF. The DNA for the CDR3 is TGTGCCAGCAGCCCAGGGACTAGCGGAGTTTTCTTC.

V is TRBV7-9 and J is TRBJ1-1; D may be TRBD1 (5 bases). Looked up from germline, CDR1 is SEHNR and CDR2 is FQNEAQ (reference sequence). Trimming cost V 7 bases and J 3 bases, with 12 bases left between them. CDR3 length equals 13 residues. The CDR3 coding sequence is TGTGCCAGCACCGGGACTCCGGACACTGAAGCTTTCTTT. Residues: CASTGTPDTEAFF.

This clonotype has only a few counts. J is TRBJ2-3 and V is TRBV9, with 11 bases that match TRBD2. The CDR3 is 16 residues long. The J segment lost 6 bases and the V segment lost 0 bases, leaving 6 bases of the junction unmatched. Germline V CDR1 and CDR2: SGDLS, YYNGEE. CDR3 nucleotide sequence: TGTGCCAGCAGCGTAGGGGCTAGCGGGAGGCGGGATACGCAGTATTTT. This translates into CASSVGASGRRDTQYF.

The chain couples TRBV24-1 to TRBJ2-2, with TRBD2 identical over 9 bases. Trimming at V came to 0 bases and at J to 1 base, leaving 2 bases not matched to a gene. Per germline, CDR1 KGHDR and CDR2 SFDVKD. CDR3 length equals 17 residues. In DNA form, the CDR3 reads TGTGCCACCAGTGATTTGCATAGCGGGGGGAACACCGGGGAGCTGTTTTTT. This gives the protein CATSDLHSGGNTGELFF.

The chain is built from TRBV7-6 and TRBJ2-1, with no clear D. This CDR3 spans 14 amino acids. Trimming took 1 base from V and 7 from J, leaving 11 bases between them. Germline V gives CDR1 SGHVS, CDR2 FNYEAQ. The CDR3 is CASSLEHLGNEQFF. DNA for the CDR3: TGTGCCAGCAGCTTAGAACACCTGGGTAATGAGCAGTTCTTC.

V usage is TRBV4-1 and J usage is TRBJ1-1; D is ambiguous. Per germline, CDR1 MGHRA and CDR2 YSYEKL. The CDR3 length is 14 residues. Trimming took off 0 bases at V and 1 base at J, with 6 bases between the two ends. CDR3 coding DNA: TGCGCCAGCAGCCAAGAGCCGGGGAACACTGAAGCTTTCTTT. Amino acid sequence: CASSQEPGNTEAFF.

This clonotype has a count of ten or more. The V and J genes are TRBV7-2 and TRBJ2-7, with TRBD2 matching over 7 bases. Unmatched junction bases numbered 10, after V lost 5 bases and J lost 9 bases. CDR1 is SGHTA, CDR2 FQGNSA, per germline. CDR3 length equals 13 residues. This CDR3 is CASSLAPGEGQYF. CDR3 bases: TGTGCCAGCAGCCTGGCTCCGGGGGAGGGGCAGTACTTC. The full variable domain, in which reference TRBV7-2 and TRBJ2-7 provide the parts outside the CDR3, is GAGVSQSPSNKVTEKGKDVELRCDPISGHTALYWYRQSLGQGLEFLIYFQGNSAPDKSGLPSDRFSAERTGGSVSTLTIQRTQQEDSAVYLCASSLAPGEGQYFGPGTRLTVT.

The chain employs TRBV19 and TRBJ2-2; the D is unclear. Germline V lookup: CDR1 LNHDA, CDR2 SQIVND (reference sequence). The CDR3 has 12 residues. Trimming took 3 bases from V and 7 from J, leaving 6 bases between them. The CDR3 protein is CASSMGNGELFF. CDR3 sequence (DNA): TGTGCCAGTAGTATGGGGAACGGGGAGCTGTTTTTT.

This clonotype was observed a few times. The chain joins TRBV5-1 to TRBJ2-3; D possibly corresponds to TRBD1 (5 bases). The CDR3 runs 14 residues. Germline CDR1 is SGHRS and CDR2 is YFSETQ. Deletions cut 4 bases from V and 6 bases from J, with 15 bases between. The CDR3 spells CASSPGHGPDTQYF. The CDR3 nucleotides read TGCGCCAGCAGCCCCGGACACGGACCGGATACGCAGTATTTT.

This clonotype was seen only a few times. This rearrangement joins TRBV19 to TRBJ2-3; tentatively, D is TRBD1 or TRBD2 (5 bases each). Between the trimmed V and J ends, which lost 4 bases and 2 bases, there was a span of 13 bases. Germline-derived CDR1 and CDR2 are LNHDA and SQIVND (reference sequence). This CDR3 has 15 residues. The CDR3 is CASSRGYGTTDTQYF. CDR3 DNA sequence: TGTGCCAGTAGTAGGGGGTATGGGACCACAGATACGCAGTATTTT.

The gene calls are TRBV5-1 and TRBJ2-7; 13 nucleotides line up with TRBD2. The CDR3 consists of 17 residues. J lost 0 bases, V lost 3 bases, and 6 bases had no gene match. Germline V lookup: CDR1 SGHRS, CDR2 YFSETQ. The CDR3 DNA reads TGCGCCAGCAGCTCTAGGACTAGCGGGGGTGTCTCCTACGAGCAGTACTTC. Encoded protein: CASSSRTSGGVSYEQYF.

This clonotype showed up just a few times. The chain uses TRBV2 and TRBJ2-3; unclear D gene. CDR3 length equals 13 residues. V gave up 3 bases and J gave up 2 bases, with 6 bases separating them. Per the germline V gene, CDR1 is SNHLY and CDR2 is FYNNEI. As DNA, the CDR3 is TGTGCCAGCAGTGATACCTACACAGATACGCAGTATTTT. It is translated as CASSDTYTDTQYF.

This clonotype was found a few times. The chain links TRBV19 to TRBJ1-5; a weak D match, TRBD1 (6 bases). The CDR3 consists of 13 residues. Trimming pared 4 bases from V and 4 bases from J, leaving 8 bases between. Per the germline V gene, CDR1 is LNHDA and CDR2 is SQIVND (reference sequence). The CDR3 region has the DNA TGTGCCAGTAGTACCCAGGGGAATCAGCCCCAGCATTTT. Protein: CASSTQGNQPQHF.

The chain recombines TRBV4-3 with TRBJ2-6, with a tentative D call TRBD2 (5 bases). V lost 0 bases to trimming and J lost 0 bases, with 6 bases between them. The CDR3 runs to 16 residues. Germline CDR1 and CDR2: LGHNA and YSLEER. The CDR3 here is CASSQEGSSGANVLTF. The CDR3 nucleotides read TGCGCCAGCAGCCAAGAAGGGAGCTCTGGGGCCAACGTCCTGACTTTC.

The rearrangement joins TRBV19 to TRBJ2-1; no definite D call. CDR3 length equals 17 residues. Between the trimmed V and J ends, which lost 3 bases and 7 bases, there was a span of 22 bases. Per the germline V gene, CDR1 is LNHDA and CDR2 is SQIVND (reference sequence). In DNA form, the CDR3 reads TGTGCCAGTAGTATTGGGGTAGGGTGGCCGTCCGAAAATGAGCAGTTCTTC. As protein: CASSIGVGWPSENEQFF.

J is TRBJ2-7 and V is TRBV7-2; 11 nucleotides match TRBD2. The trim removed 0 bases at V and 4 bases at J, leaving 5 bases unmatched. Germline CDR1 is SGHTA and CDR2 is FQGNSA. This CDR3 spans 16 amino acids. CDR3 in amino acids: CASSLASLAGVYEQYF. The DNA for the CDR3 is TGTGCCAGCAGCTTAGCTTCACTAGCGGGAGTTTACGAGCAGTACTTC. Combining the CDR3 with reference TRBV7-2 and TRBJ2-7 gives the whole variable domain GAGVSQSPSNKVTEKGKDVELRCDPISGHTALYWYRQSLGQGLEFLIYFQGNSAPDKSGLPSDRFSAERTGGSVSTLTIQRTQQEDSAVYLCASSLASLAGVYEQYFGPGTRLTVT.

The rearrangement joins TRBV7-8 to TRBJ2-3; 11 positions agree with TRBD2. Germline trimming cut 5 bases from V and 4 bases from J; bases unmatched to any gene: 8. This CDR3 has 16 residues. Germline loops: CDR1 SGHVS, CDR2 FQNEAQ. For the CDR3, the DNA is TGTGCCAGCAGCACAACTAGCGGGAGAGTTTCAGATACGCAGTATTTT. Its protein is CASSTTSGRVSDTQYF.

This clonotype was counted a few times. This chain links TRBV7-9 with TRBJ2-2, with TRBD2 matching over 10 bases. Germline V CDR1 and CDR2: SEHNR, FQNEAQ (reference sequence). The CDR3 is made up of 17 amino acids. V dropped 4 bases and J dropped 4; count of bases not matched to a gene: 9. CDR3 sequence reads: CASSSVSGRRGTGELFF. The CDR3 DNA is TGTGCCAGCAGCTCCGTTAGCGGGAGGAGGGGCACCGGGGAGCTGTTTTTT.

CDR3 sequence: CAISDPSGRGSYEQYF. CDR3 nucleotides: TGTGCCATCAGTGACCCAAGCGGGAGAGGCTCCTACGAGCAGTACTTC. V usage is TRBV10-3 and J usage is TRBJ2-7; 8 positions match TRBD2. The CDR3 sequence is 16 residues long. CDR1 and CDR2 (germline): ENHRY, SYGVKD. Trimming took 3 bases from V and 0 from J; bases not matched to a gene: 7.